A selection of T cell receptor beta chains follows, all from one sample in a study of blood T cell repertoires in COVID-19. Method: immunoSEQ multiplex PCR; TCRdb's copy keeps in-frame clones and lacks some. Counted here are around 150,000 clones, 70% to 90% occurring once; the ten biggest clones make up approximately 11%. Sequenced sample: peripheral blood. The source is a human donor in a cohort sampled during active COVID-19. CDR3s include the opening cysteine and the closing phenylalanine or tryptophan. The D gene is left open where the match is weak. Size values are once, few and many counts, or a class for expanded clones, and some rows have none.

D gene: NA; J gene: TRBJ2-7; clone size: few; V gene: TRBV29-1; CDR3 protein: CSVTYRIGHEQYF; CDR3 DNA: TGCAGCGTTACCTACAGGATCGGGCACGAGCAGTACTTC
D gene: NA; J gene: TRBJ1-5; clone size: NA; V gene: TRBV30; CDR3 protein: CAWSVGGNQPQHF; CDR3 DNA: TGTGCCTGGAGTGTAGGGGGCAATCAGCCCCAGCATTTT
D gene: TRBD1; J gene: TRBJ2-4; clone size: NA; V gene: TRBV4-3; CDR3 protein: CASSQTAGQEHIQYF; CDR3 DNA: TGCGCCAGCAGCCAAACCGCGGGACAGGAACACATTCAGTACTTC
D gene: NA; J gene: TRBJ2-1; clone size: NA; V gene: TRBV15; CDR3 protein: CATSRDRSQGTYNEQFF; CDR3 DNA: TGTGCCACCAGCAGAGATAGGAGCCAGGGGACCTACAATGAGCAGTTCTTC
D gene: NA; J gene: TRBJ2-6; clone size: once; V gene: TRBV12-3/TRBV12-4; CDR3 protein: CASSFTGTNVLTF; CDR3 DNA: TGTGCCAGCAGTTTTACAGGGACCAACGTCCTGACTTTC
D gene: TRBD2; J gene: TRBJ2-3; clone size: NA; V gene: TRBV6-5; CDR3 protein: CASSVTGGTTDTQYF; CDR3 DNA: TGTGCCAGCAGCGTGACCGGGGGGACCACAGATACGCAGTATTTT
D gene: TRBD1; J gene: TRBJ2-2; clone size: NA; V gene: TRBV5-1; CDR3 protein: CASRPQGAGTGELFF; CDR3 DNA: TGCGCCAGCCGACCCCAGGGGGCGGGCACCGGGGAGCTGTTTTTT
D gene: NA; J gene: TRBJ2-2; clone size: NA; V gene: TRBV27; CDR3 protein: CASAWTGNTGELFF; CDR3 DNA: TGTGCCAGCGCTTGGACGGGAAACACCGGGGAGCTGTTTTTT
D gene: TRBD1; J gene: TRBJ1-2; clone size: NA; V gene: TRBV19; CDR3 protein: CASSTTGAEGGYTF; CDR3 DNA: TGTGCCAGTAGTACTACAGGGGCCGAGGGTGGCTACACCTTC
D gene: TRBD1; J gene: TRBJ1-2; clone size: NA; V gene: TRBV6-6; CDR3 protein: CASIAQGASGYTF; CDR3 DNA: TGTGCCAGCATCGCCCAGGGGGCGAGTGGCTACACCTTC
D gene: NA; J gene: TRBJ1-5; clone size: NA; V gene: TRBV3-1/TRBV3-2; CDR3 protein: CASSQDLQGHQPQHF; CDR3 DNA: TGTGCCAGCAGCCAAGATCTGCAGGGGCATCAGCCCCAGCATTTT